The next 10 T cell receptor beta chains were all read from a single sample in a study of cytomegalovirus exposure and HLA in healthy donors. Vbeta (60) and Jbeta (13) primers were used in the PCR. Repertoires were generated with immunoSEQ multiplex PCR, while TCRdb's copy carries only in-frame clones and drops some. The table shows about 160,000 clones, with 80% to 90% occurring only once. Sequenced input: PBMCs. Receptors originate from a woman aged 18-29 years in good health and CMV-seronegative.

The DNA of the CDR3 is TGCAGCGCCCTCAGGACAGTTGGAAATCAGCCCCAGCATTTT. The encoded protein is CSALRTVGNQPQHF. The chain employs TRBV29-1 and TRBJ1-5; D perhaps matches TRBD1 (6 bases). The CDR3 runs to 14 residues. Germline-derived CDR1 and CDR2 are SQVTM and ANQGSEA. V was pared by 7 bases and J by 4 bases, with 17 bases between.

CDR3 sequence: CASSLTGDPSYEQYF. The CDR3 coding sequence is TGTGCCAGCAGCTTAACAGGGGATCCCTCCTACGAGCAGTACTTC. The chain uses TRBV9 and TRBJ2-7, with TRBD1 matching 7 bases. CDR1 and CDR2 from the germline V gene are SGDLS and YYNGEE. The CDR3 contains 15 residues. Germline trimming cut 4 bases from V and 0 bases from J; bases unmatched to any gene: 7.

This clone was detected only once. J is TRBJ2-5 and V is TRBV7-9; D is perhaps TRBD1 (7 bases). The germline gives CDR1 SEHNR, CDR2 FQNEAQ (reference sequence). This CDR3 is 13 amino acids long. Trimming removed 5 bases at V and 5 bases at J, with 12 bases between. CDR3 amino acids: CASSGAGGETQYF. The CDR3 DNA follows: TGTGCCAGCAGCGGGGCAGGGGGGGAGACCCAGTACTTC.

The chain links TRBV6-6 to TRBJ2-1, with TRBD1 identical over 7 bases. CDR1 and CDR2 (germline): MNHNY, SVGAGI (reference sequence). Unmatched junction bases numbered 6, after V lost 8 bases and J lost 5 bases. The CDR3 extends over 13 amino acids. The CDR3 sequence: CASQRDSNNEQFF. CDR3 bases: TGTGCCAGCCAGAGGGACAGTAACAATGAGCAGTTCTTC.

CDR3 in amino acids: CASSEAATGVYEQYF. Here the CDR3 DNA reads TGTGCCAGCAGTGAAGCAGCGACAGGCGTGTACGAGCAGTACTTC. The genes are TRBV6-1 and TRBJ2-7; D perhaps matches TRBD1 (6 bases). The CDR3 covers 15 residues. Germline assignment: CDR1 MNHNS and CDR2 SASEGT. V lost 0 bases to trimming and J lost 4 bases, with 13 bases between them.

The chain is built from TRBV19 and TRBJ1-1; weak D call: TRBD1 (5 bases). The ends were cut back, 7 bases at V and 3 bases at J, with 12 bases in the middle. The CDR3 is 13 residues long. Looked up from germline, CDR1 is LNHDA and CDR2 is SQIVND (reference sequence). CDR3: CASTRGFDTEAFF. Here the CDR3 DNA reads TGTGCCAGTACGCGGGGGTTCGACACTGAAGCTTTCTTT.

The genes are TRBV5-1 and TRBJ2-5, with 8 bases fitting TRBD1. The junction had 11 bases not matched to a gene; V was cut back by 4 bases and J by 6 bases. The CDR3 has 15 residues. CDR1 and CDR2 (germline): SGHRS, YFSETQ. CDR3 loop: CASSPTPDRAQTQYF. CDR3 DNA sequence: TGCGCCAGCAGCCCGACCCCGGACAGGGCGCAGACCCAGTACTTC.

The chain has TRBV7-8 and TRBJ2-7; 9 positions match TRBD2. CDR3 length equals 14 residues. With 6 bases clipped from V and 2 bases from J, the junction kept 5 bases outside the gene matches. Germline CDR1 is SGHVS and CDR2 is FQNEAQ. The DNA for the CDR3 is TGTGCCAGCAGACCGACTAGCGGTCCCTACGAGCAGTACTTC. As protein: CASRPTSGPYEQYF.

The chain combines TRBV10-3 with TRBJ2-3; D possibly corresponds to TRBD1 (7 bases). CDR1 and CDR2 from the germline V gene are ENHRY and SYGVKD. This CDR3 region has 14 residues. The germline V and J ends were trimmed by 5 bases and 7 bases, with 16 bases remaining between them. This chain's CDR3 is CAISSTGTENTQYF. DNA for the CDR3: TGTGCCATCAGTTCGACAGGGACTGAAAATACGCAGTATTTT.

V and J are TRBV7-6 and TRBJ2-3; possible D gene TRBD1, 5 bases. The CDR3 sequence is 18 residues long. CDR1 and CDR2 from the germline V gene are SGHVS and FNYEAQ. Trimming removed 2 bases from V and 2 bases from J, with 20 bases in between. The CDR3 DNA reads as TGTGCCAGCAGCTTAAGTCTAGGACACCGATTCTCCACAGATACGCAGTATTTT. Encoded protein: CASSLSLGHRFSTDTQYF.